This TCR beta chain was recovered during a study of blood T cell repertoires in COVID-19. The protocol was immunoSEQ multiplex PCR, while the TCRdb copy is restricted to in-frame clones and leaves out a portion. Of roughly 300,000 clones in the sample, about nine tenths were seen once. This clone was recorded once. Input material: PBMCs or T cells enriched from blood (not recorded which). This sequence was found in a woman younger than 30 who had recovered from COVID-19.

The CDR3 DNA reads TGTGCCTGGAGTGCGTTACAGGGGGGCACTGAAGCTTTCTTT. Translating gives CAWSALQGGTEAFF. The rearrangement joins TRBV30 to TRBJ1-1; 8 bases fit TRBD1. CDR1 is GTSNPN, CDR2 SVGIG, per germline (reference sequence). The CDR3 consists of 14 residues. J gave up 4 bases and V 1 base, and 5 bases lay outside the gene matches.